This paragraph covers one T cell receptor beta chain sequence. This sample was included in a study of T cells in tuberculosis. The V gene's germline CDR1 is MGHRA and CDR2 YSYEKL. The CDR3 totals 16 residues. The V gene lost 1 base and the J gene lost 0 bases, with 9 bases spanning the gap. Study-wide points: Low-affinity CD1B-GMM tetramer-binding T cells may have been missed.

The table came from immunoSEQ multiplex PCR; TCRdb's copy has only in-frame clones and leaves some out. The sample includes about 59,000 clones, 81% of them seen just once. Sorting used thawed, overnight-rested PBMC stained with anti-CD3, a viability dye and GMM-loaded CD1B tetramer. C32 glucose monomycolate from Rhodococcus equi was loaded onto the CD1B tetramers. Before cryopreservation, the sorted PBMC lost their CD14-expressing monocytes. From each donor, about 92,000 tetramer-negative cells were sorted. The receptor comes from an adult woman with latent tuberculosis. The V call is TRBV4-1, the J call TRBJ2-2; D call uncertain. The sample taken for sequencing was CD1b-GMM tetramer-negative cells sorted from PBMCs. In nucleotides, the CDR3 is TGCGCCAGCAGCCAAGCCCTGGCCGCGAACACCGGGGAGCTGTTTTTT. This translates into CASSQALAANTGELFF.